Listed here are 13 T cell receptor beta chains from one sample, sequenced in a study of CD8+CD57+ T cells in acquired aplastic anemia (dated by TCRdb to the late 2010s). TCRdb records Illumina HiSeq 2000 as the sequencer. Genomic DNA served as template for TCR beta VDJ combination and CDR3 sequence profiling. TCRdb took the public reads, trimmed them with fastp at Q25, ran MiXCR for clone calling and kept in-frame beta chains. Rows with one shared CDR3 protein collapse into an entry with the most common genes and DNA. The sample has 400,000 to 450,000 distinct CDR3 sequences on record, about 70% of them singletons. Around 4% of the sample is in the top ten clones. Sequencing input: sorted CD4+, CD8+, or CD8+CD57+ T cells (not recorded which) from PBMCs. All receptors derive from a human donor in good health, serving as a control.

Turning to this clonotype: This clone may be a read error of a much larger clone one base away. The rearrangement uses TRBV3-1 and TRBJ2-7; weak D call: TRBD1 (6 bases). CDR1 and CDR2 from the germline V gene are LGHDT and YNNKEL (reference sequence). There are 15 residues in the CDR3. V lost 4 bases and J 2 bases, leaving 15 bases between the germline ends. The CDR3 DNA reads as TGTGCCAGCAGCCCAGAAGGACAGAACACCTACGAGCAGTACTTC. Translated: CASSPEGQNTYEQYF.

This sequence joins TRBV24-1 and TRBJ2-5; TRBD2 matches 7 bases. The DNA end is more similar to TRBJ2-1, so the J call may be wrong. The CDR3 is 14 amino acids. Germline lookup yields CDR1 KGHDR and CDR2 SFDVKD. CDR3 amino acids: CATQHLVGGNAQFF. CDR3 coding DNA: TGTGCCACCCAACACTTAGTGGGGGGGAATGCCCAGTTCTTC.

This clonotype showed up just a few times. The genes are TRBV7-9 and TRBJ2-7; 9 bases are a match to TRBD1. Unmatched junction bases numbered 6, after V lost 5 bases and J lost 1 base. The CDR3 runs 15 residues. Germline CDR1 reads SEHNR; CDR2 reads FQNEAQ (reference sequence). DNA of the CDR3: TGTGCCAGCAGCAGGGGACAGGGCATTTCCTACGAGCAGTACTTC. Translation gives CASSRGQGISYEQYF.

The V gene is TRBV7-3, the J gene TRBJ2-3; D call uncertain. This CDR3 comprises 13 residues. V was shortened by 6 bases and J by 0 bases, with 7 bases between the two germline ends. CDR1 SGHTA and CDR2 FQGTGA come from the germline V gene. The CDR3 loop reads CASRVSSTDTQYF. The DNA of the CDR3 is TGTGCCAGCAGGGTTAGTAGCACAGATACGCAGTATTTT.

Concerning this clonotype: A much larger clone differs by one base, so this may be a read error. Given the absence of the conserved phenylalanine or tryptophan at the CDR3 end, a read error is likely. The chain joins TRBV10-1 to TRBJ1-4, with 7 bases lining up with TRBD1. The CDR3 loop spans 16 amino acids. Germline CDR1 and CDR2: WNHNN and SYGVQD (reference sequence). V trimming: 6 bases; J trimming: 0 bases; junction bases outside the gene matches: 7. CDR3 sequence (DNA): TGCGCCAGCAGGAGGGGGCGGGGGGCAACTAATGAAAAACTGTTTCTT. Protein sequence: CASRRGRGATNEKLFL.

Of note for this clonotype: A read error is possible here, since a much larger clone lies one base away. The rearrangement joins TRBV7-2 to TRBJ1-2; the D is unclear. The length of the CDR3 is 16 residues. V was trimmed by 8 bases and J by 1 base, leaving 20 bases between them. CDR1 and CDR2 (germline): SGHTA, FQGNSA. Here the CDR3 DNA reads TGTGCCAGCGGCCGAGGGTCGTTTAATGATAACTATGGCTACACCTTC. It yields the protein CASGRGSFNDNYGYTF.

The table lists this clonotype with many counts. DNA of the CDR3: TGCAGTGCTAGAGTAGAGAACTATGGCTACACCTTC. Residues: CSARVENYGYTF. J is TRBJ1-2 and V is TRBV20-1; D call uncertain. CDR3 length: 12 residues. Germline V gives CDR1 DFQATT, CDR2 SNEGSKA (reference sequence). Trimming stripped 1 base from V and 2 bases from J, with 5 bases between.

This clonotype was detected a few times. Written as DNA, the CDR3 is TGCAGCGTTGCGCTAGCCCCAGATACGCAGTATTTT. Its protein is CSVALAPDTQYF. The rearrangement joins TRBV29-1 to TRBJ2-3, with D perhaps matching TRBD2 (5 bases). Germline V gives CDR1 SQVTM, CDR2 ANQGSEA. Trimming removed 4 bases at V and 4 bases at J, with 9 bases between. The CDR3 is 12 amino acids.

This clonotype was seen a single time. Its ends do not fully match the called genes, so a read error is possible. V and J are TRBV19 and TRBJ2-5; D is uncertain. The CDR3 runs 14 residues. Germline CDR1 and CDR2: LNHDA and SQIVND (reference sequence). Written as DNA, the CDR3 is TGTGCCAGCAGCATAGATCGGGTACTGGAGACCCACAACTTC. Protein: CASSIDRVLETHNF.

Points on this clonotype: It is likely a read error, because the conserved phenylalanine at the end of the CDR3 is missing. No DNA is shown, since the ends of the CDR3 on it are uncertain; the CDR3 is the one TCRdb lists. The V gene is TRBV12-3 or TRBV12-4, the J gene TRBJ1-6; TRBD1, the table's D call, was not compared with the DNA. The CDR3 sequence runs 12 residues, both termini included. CDR3 residues: CASSSGPSPLQN.

Of note for this clonotype: A read error may account for a junction end that differs from germline. The rearrangement uses TRBV7-3 and TRBJ1-1; D call uncertain. The CDR3 extends over 13 amino acids. Germline assignment: CDR1 SGHTA and CDR2 FQGTGA. As DNA, the CDR3 is TGTGCCAGCAGCTTCGGCCATAAAAACAAAGCTCAGTTT. Protein sequence: CASSFGHKNKAQF.

This clonotype has a handful of counts. The chain uses TRBV6-1 and TRBJ2-2, with 12 bases that match TRBD2. Trimming at V came to 3 bases and at J to 7 bases, leaving 3 bases not matched to a gene. Germline V CDR1 and CDR2: MNHNS, SASEGT. This CDR3 spans 15 amino acids. CDR3 nucleotide sequence: TGTGCCAGCAGTGATCTAGCGGGGGGGGTCGGGGAGCTGTTTTTT. Its translation: CASSDLAGGVGELFF.

The genes are TRBV5-5 and TRBJ1-2, with D possibly matching TRBD1 (6 bases). The germline gives CDR1 SGHKS, CDR2 YYEKEE (reference sequence). V lost 7 bases, J lost 10 bases, and 26 bases lay in between. The length of the CDR3 is 15 residues. CDR3: CASAPPARTEMDYTF. The DNA of the CDR3 is TGTGCCAGCGCCCCCCCAGCCCGGACAGAAATGGACTACACCTTC. Full variable domain (outside the CDR3, taken from reference TRBV5-5 and TRBJ1-2): DAGVTQSPTHLIKTRGQQVTLRCSPISGHKSVSWYQQVLGQGPQFIFQYYEKEERGRGNFPDRFSARQFPNYSSELNVNALLLGDSALYLCASAPPARTEMDYTFGSGTRLTVV.